What follows are 5 T cell receptor beta chains derived from one specimen sequenced in a study of blood T cell repertoires in COVID-19. Data came from immunoSEQ multiplex PCR; TCRdb stores just in-frame clones and leaves some out. The data show around 77,000 clones, with over 80% seen just once and approximately 19% held by the top ten. The sequenced sample consisted of peripheral blood. These receptors were collected from a human donor in a cohort sampled during active COVID-19.

The chain couples TRBV6-5 to TRBJ2-3, with TRBD2 identical over 9 bases. J was trimmed by 13 bases and V by 4 bases; bases with no gene match: 15. This CDR3 region has 15 residues. Looked up from germline, CDR1 is MNHEY and CDR2 is SVGAGI. For the CDR3, the DNA is TGTGCCAGCAGTTCCGATAGCGGGGGCCGGGGTTGGAAGTATTTT. It specifies CASSSDSGGRGWKYF.

This chain links TRBV6-5 with TRBJ1-5; D is uncertain. V dropped 6 bases and J dropped 0 bases, with 12 bases sitting between them. Germline assignment: CDR1 MNHEY and CDR2 SVGAGI. The CDR3 length is 15 residues. CDR3 residues: CASRLQRNSNQPQHF. CDR3 DNA: TGTGCCAGCAGACTACAGCGGAATAGCAATCAGCCCCAGCATTTT.

V is TRBV5-1 and J is TRBJ2-7, with TRBD2 matching over 13 bases. CDR1 and CDR2 (germline): SGHRS, YFSETQ. The CDR3 length is 18 residues. Trimming removed 4 bases from V and 1 base from J; junction bases left unmatched: 11. The CDR3: CASSPRTSGGFSSYEQYF. The CDR3, as DNA: TGCGCCAGCAGCCCGAGGACTAGCGGGGGCTTCTCGTCCTACGAGCAGTACTTC.

This clone was detected only once. The chain uses TRBV19 and TRBJ1-6; no firm D call. Per germline, CDR1 LNHDA and CDR2 SQIVND (reference sequence). The CDR3 runs to 15 residues. The germline V and J ends were trimmed by 7 bases and 7 bases, with 17 bases remaining between them. Here the CDR3 DNA reads TGTGCCAGTAATGGCCCTTTTACAGACAATTCACCCCTCCACTTT. Its translation: CASNGPFTDNSPLHF. Supplemented by reference TRBV19 and TRBJ1-6, the full variable domain reads DGGITQSPKYLFRKEGQNVTLSCEQNLNHDAMYWYRQDPGQGLRLIYYSQIVNDFQKGDIAEGYSVSREKKESFPLTVTSAQKNPTAFYLCASNGPFTDNSPLHFGNGTRLTVT.

This rearrangement joins TRBV15 to TRBJ1-2; possible D gene TRBD1, 6 bases. The CDR3 is 16 residues long. V gave up 0 bases and J gave up 4 bases, with 15 bases separating them. The germline V gene encodes CDR1 LNHNV and CDR2 YYDKDF (reference sequence). CDR3 residues: CATSRDRTRGGYGYTF. The CDR3 DNA sequence: TGTGCCACCAGCAGAGATCGAACCAGGGGTGGCTATGGCTACACCTTC.